This paragraph reports one TCR beta chain. The data were obtained in a study of CD8+CD57+ T cells in acquired aplastic anemia. CDR3 and TCR beta VDJ profiling relied on genomic DNA as the template. TCRdb re-derived calls from the reads in MiXCR, one entry per CDR3 protein. This table has around 190,000 distinct CDR3 sequences, over 60% appearing once. Germline V lookup: CDR1 DFQATT, CDR2 SNEGSKA (reference sequence). The ends were cut back, 7 bases at V and 7 bases at J, with 20 bases in the middle. This CDR3 spans 14 amino acids. This TCR derives from a human donor in good health. The sequencing sample was made of sorted CD4+, CD8+, or CD8+CD57+ T cells (not recorded which) from PBMCs. The chain couples TRBV20-1 to TRBJ2-1, with no clear D. CDR3 amino acids: CSVAEDGETNEQFF. CDR3 DNA: TGCAGTGTTGCCGAAGACGGCGAGACTAATGAGCAGTTCTTC.